Sequencing of this T cell receptor beta chain was carried out in a study of tumor and adjacent non-tumor tissue in lung cancer (dated by TCRdb to about 2018). Context from the whole study: By cancer type, the cohort comprised 12 adenocarcinoma patients, a couple of squamous cell carcinoma patients and 1 small cell lung cancer patient. The roughly 15 patients were aged about 31 to 80 years, included roughly ten men and 5 women, and had TNM stage I to III disease. Over 25 paired specimens, one tumor and one normal lung sample per patient, were profiled by TCRbeta CDR3 sequencing. Sequencing generated a total of more than 100 million productive TCRbeta reads, averaging approximately 3.8 million reads per sample. The study compared bulk TCRbeta repertoires between lung tumor tissue and matched distant non-tumor lung tissue from 15 lung cancer patients. The study at large found these results: The top 100 clones made up a significantly larger cumulative share of the repertoire in normal lung than in tumor tissue. Significantly higher TCR diversity (inverse Simpson) was observed in tumor tissue than in normal lung tissue (around 450 vs 150, P = 0.0075, Mann-Whitney U test). Younger patients had significantly higher TCR diversity, and higher tumor TCR diversity was associated with shorter overall and disease-free survival. Neither the sequencing platform nor unique molecular identifiers are mentioned in the methods. Only about 15 patients were in the cohort, and the authors stated that larger samples and more detailed clinical data are needed. Because peripheral blood was not sequenced, the blood TCRbeta repertoires of the lung cancer patients in the study went unexamined.

Turning to this clonotype: Its antigen is unknown. At one end the junction does not follow the germline gene, possibly because of a read error.

Library preparation was by multiplex PCR. Sequencing took place on an Illumina HiSeq 2500. Following protocols modified from ARM-PCR, the researchers constructed TCRbeta libraries through three rounds of nested PCR with primers (Table S4). Before sequencing, PCR products of 200-500 bp were cut from the gel and purified using the QIAquick gel extraction kit. In the paper's pipeline: Reads were cleaned with Trimmomatic, merged with FLASH into complete CDR3 sequences, and assigned to V(D)J germline segments with MiTCR. Clonal diversity was calculated as the inverse Simpson's index using VDJtools. Productive reads were defined as in-frame sequences without a premature stop codon. TCRdb reprocessed the public reads (quality trimming at Q25 with fastp, clone calling with MiXCR) and kept in-frame beta chains. Each entry is one CDR3 protein sequence, shown with its most common DNA and genes. The V and J calls were determined by TCRdb, not by the authors. The sample data list about 80,000 distinct CDR3 sequences, and over 80% of these were observed just once. The ten top clones hold 13% of the sample.

RNA was extracted from bulk unsorted tissue and checked for quality with a NanoDrop ND-1000 and an Agilent 2100. Donors were newly diagnosed lung cancer patients admitted for thoracic surgery in China between August and November 2014, without prior chemotherapy. Patients with previous radiotherapy or chemotherapy, or with another concurrent cancer, were excluded from the study. Pieces of surgical tissue measuring about 1-2.1 cm3 were kept in RNAlater solution and held at -80 degrees C until needed. Input material: lung tumor tissue. This clonotype originated in a woman aged 45-60 years with non-small cell lung cancer.

The nucleotide sequence is TGCGCCAGCAACTTGGAGCAGGAAACTGAGCAGTTCTTC. It encodes CASNLEQETEQFF. The receptor chain draws on TRBV5-8 and TRBJ2-1; no D gene call is confident. From the cysteine through the phenylalanine, the CDR3 covers 13 amino acids. Only CDR3 DNA remains: 39 bases, in frame from the first base. The germline V gene provides CDR1 SGHTS and CDR2 YDEGEE.